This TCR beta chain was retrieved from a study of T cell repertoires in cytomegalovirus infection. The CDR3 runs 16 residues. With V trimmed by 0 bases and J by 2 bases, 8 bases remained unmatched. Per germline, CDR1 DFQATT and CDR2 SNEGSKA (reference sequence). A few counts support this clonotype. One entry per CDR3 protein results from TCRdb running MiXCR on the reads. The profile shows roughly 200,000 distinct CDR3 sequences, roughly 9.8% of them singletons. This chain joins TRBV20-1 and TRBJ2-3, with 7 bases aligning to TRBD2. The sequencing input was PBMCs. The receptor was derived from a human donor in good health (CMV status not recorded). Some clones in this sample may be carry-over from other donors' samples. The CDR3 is CSARDLIAGYTDTQYF. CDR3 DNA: TGCAGTGCTAGAGATTTGATAGCGGGTTACACAGATACGCAGTATTTT.